This T cell receptor beta chain came from a study of cytomegalovirus exposure and HLA in healthy donors. Details on this clone: The target antigen is unknown.

Study results and limitations: In vitro confirmation showed three CMV-associated chains to be CMV antigen specific.

The PCR employed 60 Vbeta primers together with 13 Jbeta primers. Method: immunoSEQ multiplex PCR; TCRdb's copy keeps in-frame clones and lacks some. The sample includes about 96,000 clones, 65% to 80% seen only once; the top ten take 2.5% to 3.5%. Between the trimmed V and J ends, which lost 5 bases and 1 base, there was a span of 14 bases. The CDR3 has 15 residues. Germline lookup yields CDR1 SQVTM and CDR2 ANQGSEA. This rearrangement joins TRBV29-1 to TRBJ2-2; weak D call: TRBD2 (5 bases). This TCR derives from a female donor in good health and CMV-seropositive. The specimen sequenced was PBMCs. CDR3 sequence (DNA): TGCAGCGTTCGCGGCCTTGCGGGGAACACCGGGGAGCTGTTTTTT. Its protein is CSVRGLAGNTGELFF.